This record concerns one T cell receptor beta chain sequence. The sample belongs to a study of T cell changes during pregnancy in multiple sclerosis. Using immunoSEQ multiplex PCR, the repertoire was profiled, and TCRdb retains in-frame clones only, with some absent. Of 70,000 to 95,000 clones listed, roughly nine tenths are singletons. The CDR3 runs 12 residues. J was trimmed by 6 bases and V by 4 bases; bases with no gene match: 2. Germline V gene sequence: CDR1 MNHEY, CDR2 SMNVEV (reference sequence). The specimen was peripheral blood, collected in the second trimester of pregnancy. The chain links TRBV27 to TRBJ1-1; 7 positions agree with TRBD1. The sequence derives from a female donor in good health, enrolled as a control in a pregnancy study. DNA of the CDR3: TGTGCCAGCAGTTCGGGACAGTCTGAAGCTTTCTTT. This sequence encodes CASSSGQSEAFF.